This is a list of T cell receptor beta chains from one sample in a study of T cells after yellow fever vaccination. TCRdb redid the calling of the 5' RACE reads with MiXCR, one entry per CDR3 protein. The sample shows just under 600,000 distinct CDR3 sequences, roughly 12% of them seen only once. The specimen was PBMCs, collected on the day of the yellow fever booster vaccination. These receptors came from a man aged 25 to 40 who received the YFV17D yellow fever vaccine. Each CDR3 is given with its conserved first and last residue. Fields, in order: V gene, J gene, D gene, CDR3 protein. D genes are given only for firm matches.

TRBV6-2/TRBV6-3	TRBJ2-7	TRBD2	CASSPGTSGTSYEQYF
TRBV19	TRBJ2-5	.	CASSILGLQETQYF
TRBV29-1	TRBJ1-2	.	CSVEGTGDYGYTF
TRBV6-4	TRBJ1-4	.	CASPTANTGTGATNEKLFF
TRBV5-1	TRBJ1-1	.	CASSPEAQGPGTEAFF
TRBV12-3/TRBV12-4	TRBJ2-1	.	CASNWGGGEQFF
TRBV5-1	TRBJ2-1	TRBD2	CASSLTPRVAGGNEQFF
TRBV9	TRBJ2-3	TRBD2	CASSVGAGESTDTQYF
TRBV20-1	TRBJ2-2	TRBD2	CSAPQSASGLWELFF
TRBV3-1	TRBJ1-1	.	CASSQGTIDEAFF
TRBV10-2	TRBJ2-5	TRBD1	CASSEPDRKETQYF
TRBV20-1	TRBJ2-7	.	CSARARGPYEQYF
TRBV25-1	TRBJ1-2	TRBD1	CASSVGQGAPGNYGYTF
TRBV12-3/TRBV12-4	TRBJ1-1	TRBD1	CASAGQMGTEAFF
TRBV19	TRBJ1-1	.	CASSLNRAAEAFF
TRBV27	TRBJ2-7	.	CASGGDARFSEQYF
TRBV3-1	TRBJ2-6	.	CASSQDGLVGANVLTF
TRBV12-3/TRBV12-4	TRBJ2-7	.	CASSRWEEQYF
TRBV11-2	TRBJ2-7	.	CASSSILTGASYEQYF
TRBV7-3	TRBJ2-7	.	CASSPSPGPLGEQYF
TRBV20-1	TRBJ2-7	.	CSASKGEIGYEQYF
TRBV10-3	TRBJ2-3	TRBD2	CAISGSTRGSGTDTQYF
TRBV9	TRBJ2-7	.	CASSEMTGLEQYF
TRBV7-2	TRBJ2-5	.	CASSRQLQETQYF
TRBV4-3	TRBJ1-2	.	CASSQDSGIVYGYTF
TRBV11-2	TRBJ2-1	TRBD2	CASSFSGNHNEQFF
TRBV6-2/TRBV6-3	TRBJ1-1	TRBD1	CASRAGGSEAFF
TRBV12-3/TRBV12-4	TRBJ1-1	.	CASRKGELNTEAFF
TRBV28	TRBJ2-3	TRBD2	CASSSAGVSTDTQYF
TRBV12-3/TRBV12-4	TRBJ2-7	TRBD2	CASSMSGRIDYEQYF
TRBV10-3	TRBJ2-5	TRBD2	CAISYLSGSAETQYF
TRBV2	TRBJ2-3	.	CASKKGGSTDTQYF
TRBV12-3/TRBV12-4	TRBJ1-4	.	CASSLAPEGELFF